Listed below are T cell receptor beta chains from one sample, sequenced in a study of graft-versus-host responses after intestinal transplantation. These receptors have no known antigen. Sequenced by immunoSEQ multiplex PCR; TCRdb stores in-frame clones only, minus some. The sample yields some 87,000 clones, 80% to 95% seen once. The source was unstimulated CD4+ T cells sorted from spleen or lymph node cells, collected before intestinal transplant. The receptors here all came from a human donor who received an intestinal transplant. CDR3s include the opening cysteine and the closing phenylalanine or tryptophan. D genes are given only for firm matches. Some rows mark clone size as missing; the rest say once, few, many or name a class of expanded clone.

j_gene	d_gene	abundance	v_gene	CDR3aa	CDR3nt
TRBJ2-5	-	-	TRBV5-4	CASSLTGPRETQYF	TGTGCCAGCAGCTTGACAGGACCAAGAGAGACCCAGTACTTC
TRBJ1-2	TRBD1	-	TRBV4-1	CASSPEPGQGIYGYTF	TGCGCCAGCAGCCCTGAGCCGGGACAGGGTATCTATGGCTACACCTTC
TRBJ2-5	TRBD1	-	TRBV2	CASTGQGVETQYF	TGTGCCAGCACGGGACAGGGGGTAGAGACCCAGTACTTC
TRBJ2-6	-	-	TRBV7-8	CASSPPVPYNSGANVLTF	TGTGCCAGCAGCCCCCCGGTCCCGTACAACTCTGGGGCCAACGTCCTGACTTTC
TRBJ1-5	-	-	TRBV5-6	CASSLPNQPQHF	TGTGCCAGCAGCTTGCCCAATCAGCCCCAGCATTTT
TRBJ2-3	-	few	TRBV5-3	CARSGGNLVSTDTQYF	TGTGCCAGAAGCGGGGGAAACCTAGTGTCTACAGATACGCAGTATTTT
TRBJ2-3	TRBD2	-	TRBV19	CASRKRAGEFLDTQYF	TGTGCCAGTAGGAAGAGAGCGGGAGAGTTTTTAGATACGCAGTATTTT
TRBJ2-2	-	-	TRBV11-2	CASSLAGGPAAGELFF	TGTGCCAGCAGCTTAGCGGGGGGCCCCGCAGCCGGGGAGCTGTTTTTT
TRBJ2-5	TRBD2	-	TRBV28	CASSPVTSGRGETQYF	TGTGCCAGCAGTCCTGTGACTAGCGGAAGAGGAGAGACCCAGTACTTC
TRBJ1-2	-	-	TRBV19	CASSIDRGRGGYTF	TGTGCCAGTAGTATAGATCGGGGACGAGGTGGCTACACCTTC
TRBJ2-2	-	-	TRBV19	CASSVTGRELFF	TGTGCCAGTAGTGTAACAGGGAGGGAGCTGTTTTTT
TRBJ2-2	TRBD2	-	TRBV5-4	CASSLGSGRDTGELFF	TGTGCCAGCAGCTTAGGGAGCGGGAGGGACACCGGGGAGCTGTTTTTT
TRBJ2-3	-	-	TRBV4-2	CASSQETSIRDTQYF	TGTGCCAGCAGCCAAGAGACTAGTATAAGAGATACGCAGTATTTT
TRBJ1-2	TRBD1	-	TRBV2	CASTVTGRDGYTF	TGTGCCAGCACCGTGACAGGGAGAGATGGCTACACCTTC
TRBJ1-4	-	-	TRBV27	CASSLKRGVANEKLFF	TGTGCCAGCAGTCTCAAGCGGGGGGTAGCTAATGAAAAACTGTTTTTT
TRBJ2-1	-	-	TRBV30	CAWSMGGTYNEQFF	TGTGCCTGGAGTATGGGGGGTACCTACAATGAGCAGTTCTTC
TRBJ2-1	-	-	TRBV25-1	CASTRIGGNEQFF	TGTGCCAGCACTCGGATTGGGGGCAATGAGCAGTTCTTC
TRBJ1-1	-	-	TRBV4-1	CASSIRVQYTEAFF	TGCGCCAGCAGTATTAGGGTTCAATACACTGAAGCTTTCTTT
TRBJ2-5	-	-	TRBV5-1	CASSLFVGTNQETQYF	TGCGCCAGCAGCTTGTTTGTGGGAACCAATCAAGAGACCCAGTACTTC
TRBJ2-1	TRBD2	-	TRBV7-9	CASSLASTSGTNEQFF	TGTGCCAGCAGCTTAGCGTCGACTAGCGGGACCAATGAGCAGTTCTTC
TRBJ2-5	-	few	TRBV19	CASSIDMQGETQYF	TGTGCCAGTAGTATAGATATGCAGGGGGAGACCCAGTACTTC
TRBJ1-2	-	-	TRBV27	CASSFTLNYGYTF	TGTGCCAGCAGTTTCACACTGAACTATGGCTACACCTTC
TRBJ2-1	-	-	TRBV12-5	CASGPPQGGEQFF	TGTGCTAGTGGCCCTCCTCAGGGCGGGGAGCAGTTCTTC
TRBJ2-5	-	-	TRBV19	CASRGGTVYQETQYF	TGTGCCAGTAGAGGGGGGACAGTTTACCAAGAGACCCAGTACTTC
TRBJ2-3	TRBD2	-	TRBV18	CASSPLGRALTDTQYF	TGTGCCAGCTCACCGTTAGGGAGGGCCTTGACAGATACGCAGTATTTT
TRBJ2-7	-	-	TRBV27	CASSLSTPLYEQYF	TGTGCCAGCAGTCTCTCGACCCCCCTATACGAGCAGTACTTC
TRBJ2-7	-	-	TRBV19	CASSPSIGRTYEQYF	TGTGCCAGTAGCCCCAGCATAGGTCGCACCTACGAGCAGTACTTC
TRBJ2-7	TRBD1	-	TRBV28	CASSPQGALYEQYF	TGTGCCAGCAGCCCGCAGGGGGCGCTCTACGAGCAGTACTTC
TRBJ2-5	TRBD2	-	TRBV5-6	CASSYRAGVDWGTQYF	TGTGCCAGCAGTTATAGAGCGGGAGTGGATTGGGGGACCCAGTACTTC
TRBJ1-2	-	-	TRBV28	CASNEQTNYGYTF	TGTGCCAGCAATGAACAGACCAACTATGGCTACACCTTC
TRBJ2-7	-	-	TRBV7-8	CASSFDRSYEQYF	TGTGCCAGCAGCTTTGACAGGAGCTACGAGCAGTACTTC
TRBJ1-1	-	-	TRBV9	CASSGPTINRSSNTEAFF	TGTGCCAGCAGCGGCCCGACAATCAACCGATCTTCGAACACTGAAGCTTTCTTT
TRBJ2-3	-	-	TRBV5-1	CASSPTETDSNTQYF	TGCGCCAGCAGCCCGACAGAGACCGATAGTAATACGCAGTATTTT
TRBJ1-4	-	-	TRBV7-2	CASSFQLEDSSTNEKLFF	TGTGCCAGCAGCTTTCAACTAGAAGACAGCTCAACTAATGAAAAACTGTTTTTT
TRBJ1-1	-	few	TRBV5-4	CASSPRTGLTEAFF	TGTGCCAGCAGCCCGAGGACCGGCCTCACTGAAGCTTTCTTT
TRBJ1-5	-	-	TRBV19	CASSKSPDRSDQPQHF	TGTGCCAGTAGTAAGAGCCCCGACAGGAGTGATCAGCCCCAGCATTTT
TRBJ2-1	-	-	TRBV7-8	CASSLFEGEQFF	TGTGCCAGCAGCTTATTCGAGGGTGAGCAGTTCTTC
TRBJ1-6	-	-	TRBV7-9	CASSLGDSPLHF	TGTGCCAGCAGCTTAGGGGATTCACCCCTCCACTTT
TRBJ2-7	-	-	TRBV15	CATSREGFYRDSYEQYF	TGTGCCACCAGCAGAGAAGGTTTCTACAGGGATTCCTACGAGCAGTACTTC
TRBJ2-3	TRBD2	-	TRBV5-1	CASRRTSGRTDTQYF	TGCGCCAGCAGAAGGACTAGCGGGCGTACAGATACGCAGTATTTT
TRBJ2-3	TRBD2	-	TRBV6-5	CASSWGGPQDTQYF	TGTGCCAGCAGTTGGGGAGGGCCACAAGATACGCAGTATTTT
TRBJ1-3	-	-	TRBV7-9	CASSLGGRYSGNTIYF	TGTGCCAGCAGCTTAGGAGGCAGGTACTCTGGAAACACCATATATTTT